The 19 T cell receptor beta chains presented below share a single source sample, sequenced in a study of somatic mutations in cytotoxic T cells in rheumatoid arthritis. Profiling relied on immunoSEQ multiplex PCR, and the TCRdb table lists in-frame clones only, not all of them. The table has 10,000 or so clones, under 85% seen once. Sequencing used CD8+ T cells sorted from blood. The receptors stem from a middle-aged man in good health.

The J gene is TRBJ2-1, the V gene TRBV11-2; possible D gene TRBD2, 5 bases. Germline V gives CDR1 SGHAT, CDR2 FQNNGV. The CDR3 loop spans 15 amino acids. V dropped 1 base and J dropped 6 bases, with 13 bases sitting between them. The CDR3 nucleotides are TGTGCCAGCAGCTTAGGGGAGTTGACGGTCAATGAGCAGTTCTTC. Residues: CASSLGELTVNEQFF.

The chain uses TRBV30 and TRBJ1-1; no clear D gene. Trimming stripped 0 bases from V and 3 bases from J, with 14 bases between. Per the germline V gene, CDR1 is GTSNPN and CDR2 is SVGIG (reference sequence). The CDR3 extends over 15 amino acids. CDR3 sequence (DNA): TGTGCCTGGAGTGTACTGGGAGGTGGGTACACTGAAGCTTTCTTT. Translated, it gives CAWSVLGGGYTEAFF.

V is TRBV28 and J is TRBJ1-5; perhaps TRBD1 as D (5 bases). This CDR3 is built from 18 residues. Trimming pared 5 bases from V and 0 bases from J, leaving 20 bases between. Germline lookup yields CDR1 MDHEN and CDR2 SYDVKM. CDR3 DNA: TGTGCCAGCAGTGAACCACAAGGGGAGGCGTATAGCAATCAGCCCCAGCATTTT. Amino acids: CASSEPQGEAYSNQPQHF.

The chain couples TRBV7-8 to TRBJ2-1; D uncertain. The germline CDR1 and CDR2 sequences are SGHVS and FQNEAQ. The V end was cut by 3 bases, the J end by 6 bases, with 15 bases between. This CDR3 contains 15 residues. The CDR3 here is CASSLFRSPGNEQFF. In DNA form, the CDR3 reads TGTGCCAGCAGCTTGTTTCGTAGCCCCGGCAATGAGCAGTTCTTC.

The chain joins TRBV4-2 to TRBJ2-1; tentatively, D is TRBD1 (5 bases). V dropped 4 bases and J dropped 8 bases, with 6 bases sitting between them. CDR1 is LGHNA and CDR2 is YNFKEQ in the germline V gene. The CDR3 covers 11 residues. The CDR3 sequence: CASSLRDEQFF. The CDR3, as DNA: TGTGCCAGCAGCCTCAGGGATGAGCAGTTCTTC.

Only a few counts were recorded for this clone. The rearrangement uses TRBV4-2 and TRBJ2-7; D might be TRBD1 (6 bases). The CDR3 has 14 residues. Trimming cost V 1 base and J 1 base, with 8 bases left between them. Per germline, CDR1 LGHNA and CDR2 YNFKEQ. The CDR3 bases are TGTGCCAGCAGCCAAGGGGGGCAGTCCTACGAGCAGTACTTC. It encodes CASSQGGQSYEQYF.

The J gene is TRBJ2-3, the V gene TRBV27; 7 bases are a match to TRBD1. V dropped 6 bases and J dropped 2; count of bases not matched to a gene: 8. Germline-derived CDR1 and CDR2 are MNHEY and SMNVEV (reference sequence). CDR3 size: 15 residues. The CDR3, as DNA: TGTGCCAGCAGGGACCACAGGGGATACACAGATACGCAGTATTTT. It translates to CASRDHRGYTDTQYF.

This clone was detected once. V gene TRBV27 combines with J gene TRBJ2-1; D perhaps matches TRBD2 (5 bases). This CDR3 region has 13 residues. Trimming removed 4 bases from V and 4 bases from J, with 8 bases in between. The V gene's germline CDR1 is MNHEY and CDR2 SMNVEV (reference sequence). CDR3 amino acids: CASSSRGYNEQFF. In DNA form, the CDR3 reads TGTGCCAGCAGTTCCCGGGGATACAATGAGCAGTTCTTC.

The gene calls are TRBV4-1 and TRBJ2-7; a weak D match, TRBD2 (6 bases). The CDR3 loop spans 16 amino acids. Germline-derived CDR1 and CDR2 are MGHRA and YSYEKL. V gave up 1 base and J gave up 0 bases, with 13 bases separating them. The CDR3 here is CASSQGSERASYEQYF. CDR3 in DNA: TGCGCCAGCAGCCAAGGGTCGGAGCGGGCCTCCTACGAGCAGTACTTC.

CDR3 loop: CASSSDRTTGRDTGELFF. The DNA of the CDR3 is TGTGCCAGCAGCTCTGACCGGACCACAGGGAGGGACACCGGGGAGCTGTTTTTT. This chain links TRBV7-3 with TRBJ2-2; D might be TRBD2 (7 bases). V gave up 4 bases and J gave up 3 bases, with 21 bases separating them. The germline gives CDR1 SGHTA, CDR2 FQGTGA. The CDR3 is 18 amino acids. Based on the CDR3 plus reference TRBV7-3 and TRBJ2-2, the full variable domain is GAGVSQTPSNKVTEKGKYVELRCDPISGHTALYWYRQSLGQGPEFLIYFQGTGAADDSGLPNDRFFAVRPEGSVSTLKIQRTERGDSAVYLCASSSDRTTGRDTGELFFGEGSRLTVL.

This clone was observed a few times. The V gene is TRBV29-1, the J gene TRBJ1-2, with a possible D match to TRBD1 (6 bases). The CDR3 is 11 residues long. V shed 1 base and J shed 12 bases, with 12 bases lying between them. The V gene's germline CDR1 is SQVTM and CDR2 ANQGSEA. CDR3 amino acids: CSVEAQGWDTF. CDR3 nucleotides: TGCAGCGTTGAAGCCCAGGGGTGGGACACCTTC. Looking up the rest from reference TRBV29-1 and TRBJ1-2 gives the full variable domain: SAVISQKPSRDICQRGTSLTIQCQVDSQVTMMFWYRQQPGQSLTLIATANQGSEATYESGFVIDKFPISRPNLTFSTLTVSNMSPEDSSIYLCSVEAQGWDTFGSGTRLTVV.

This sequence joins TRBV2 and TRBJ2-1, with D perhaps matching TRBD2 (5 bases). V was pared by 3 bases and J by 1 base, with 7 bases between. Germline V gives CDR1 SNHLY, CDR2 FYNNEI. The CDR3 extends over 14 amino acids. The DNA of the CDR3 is TGTGCCAGCAGTGATTCGGGATCCTACAATGAGCAGTTCTTC. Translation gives CASSDSGSYNEQFF.

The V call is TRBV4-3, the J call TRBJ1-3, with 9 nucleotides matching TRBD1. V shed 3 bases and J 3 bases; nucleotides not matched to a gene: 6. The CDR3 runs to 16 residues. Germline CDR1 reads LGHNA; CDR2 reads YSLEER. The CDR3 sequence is CASSHPGQGFGNTIYF. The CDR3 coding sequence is TGCGCCAGCAGCCACCCGGGACAGGGATTTGGAAACACCATATATTTT.

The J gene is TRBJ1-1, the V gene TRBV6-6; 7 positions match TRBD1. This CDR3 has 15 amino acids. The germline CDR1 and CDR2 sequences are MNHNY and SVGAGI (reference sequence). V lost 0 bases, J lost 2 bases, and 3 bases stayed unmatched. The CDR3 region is CASSYSGDSNTEAFF. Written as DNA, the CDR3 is TGTGCCAGCAGTTACTCGGGGGACAGTAACACTGAAGCTTTCTTT.

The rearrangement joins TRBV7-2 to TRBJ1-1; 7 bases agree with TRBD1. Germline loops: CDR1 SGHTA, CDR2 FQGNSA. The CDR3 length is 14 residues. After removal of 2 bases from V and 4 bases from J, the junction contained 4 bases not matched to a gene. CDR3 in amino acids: CASSLQQGSTEAFF. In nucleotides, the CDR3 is TGTGCCAGCAGCTTACAACAGGGGAGCACTGAAGCTTTCTTT.

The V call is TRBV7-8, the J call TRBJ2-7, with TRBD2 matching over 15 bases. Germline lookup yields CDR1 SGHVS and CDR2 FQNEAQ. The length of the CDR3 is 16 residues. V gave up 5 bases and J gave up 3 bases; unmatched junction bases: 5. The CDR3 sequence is CASSAGLAGGLYEQYF. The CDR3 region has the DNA TGTGCCAGCAGCGCCGGACTAGCGGGAGGGCTCTACGAGCAGTACTTC. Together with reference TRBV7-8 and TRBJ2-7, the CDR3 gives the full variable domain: GAGVSQSPRYKVAKRGQDVALRCDPISGHVSLFWYQQALGQGPEFLTYFQNEAQLDKSGLPSDRFFAERPEGSVSTLKIQRTQQEDSAVYLCASSAGLAGGLYEQYFGPGTRLTVT.

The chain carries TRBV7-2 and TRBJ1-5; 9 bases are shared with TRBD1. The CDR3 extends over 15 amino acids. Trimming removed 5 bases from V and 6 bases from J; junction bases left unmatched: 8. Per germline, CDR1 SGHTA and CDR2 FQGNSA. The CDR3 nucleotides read TGTGCCAGCAGCGCCCGGGACAGGGCGGGTCAGCCCCAGCATTTT. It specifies CASSARDRAGQPQHF.

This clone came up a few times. The CDR3 loop is CATRQTTAIYGYTF. CDR3 bases: TGTGCCACCCGACAGACGACAGCAATCTATGGCTACACCTTC. The rearrangement links TRBV6-6 to TRBJ1-2; D may be TRBD1 (5 bases). Germline lookup yields CDR1 MNHNY and CDR2 SVGAGI (reference sequence). The CDR3 runs to 14 residues. Trimming cost V 10 bases and J 4 bases, with 19 bases left between them.

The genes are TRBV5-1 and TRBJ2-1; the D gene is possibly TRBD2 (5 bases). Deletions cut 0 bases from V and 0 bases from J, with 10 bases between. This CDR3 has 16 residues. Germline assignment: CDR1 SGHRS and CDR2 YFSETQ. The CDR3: CASSLDAGSSYNEQFF. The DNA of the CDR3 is TGCGCCAGCAGCTTGGACGCGGGTTCCTCCTACAATGAGCAGTTCTTC.